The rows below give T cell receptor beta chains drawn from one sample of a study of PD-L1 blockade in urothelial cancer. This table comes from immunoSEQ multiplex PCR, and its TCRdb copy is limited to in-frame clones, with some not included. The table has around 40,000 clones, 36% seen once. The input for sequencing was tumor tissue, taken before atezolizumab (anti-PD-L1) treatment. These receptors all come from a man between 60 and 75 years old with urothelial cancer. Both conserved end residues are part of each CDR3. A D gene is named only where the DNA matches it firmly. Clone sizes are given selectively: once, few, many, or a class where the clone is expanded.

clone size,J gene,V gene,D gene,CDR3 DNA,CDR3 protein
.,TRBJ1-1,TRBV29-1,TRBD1,TGCAGCGCCGACAGGGGAGGGAAAACTGAAGCTTTCTTT,CSADRGGKTEAFF
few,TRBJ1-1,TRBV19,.,TGTGCCAGTAGTAGAACCTCCGGGACCACTGAAGCTTTCTTT,CASSRTSGTTEAFF
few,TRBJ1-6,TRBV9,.,TGTGCCAGCCAACTATCTCTTTTGACGACAGTAGTTTCACCCCTCCACTTT,CASQLSLLTTVVSPLHF
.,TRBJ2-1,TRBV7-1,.,TGTGCCAGCAGCCCTGTTCCCTTTGGGGATGAGCAGTTCTTC,CASSPVPFGDEQFF
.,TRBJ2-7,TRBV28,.,TGTGCCAGCAGTTTAAATGGAATAGTCGAGCAGTACTTC,CASSLNGIVEQYF
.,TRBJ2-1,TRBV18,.,TGTGCCAGCTCACCAATAGAAGCTCCCCGGGGTGAGCAGTTCTTC,CASSPIEAPRGEQFF
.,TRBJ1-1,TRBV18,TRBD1,TGTGCCAGCTCGCAGACAGGGTCGAACACTGAAGCTTTCTTT,CASSQTGSNTEAFF
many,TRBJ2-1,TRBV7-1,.,TGTGCCAGCAGCTTCGACGGGAGCGGTGAGCAGTTCTTC,CASSFDGSGEQFF
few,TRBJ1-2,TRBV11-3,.,TGTGCCAGCAGCTTAGGCCCAGGGCCCGGCTATGGCTACACCTTC,CASSLGPGPGYGYTF
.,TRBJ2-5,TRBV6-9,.,TGTGCCAGCAGTCCCTTGGACAGACAAGAGACCCAGTACTTC,CASSPLDRQETQYF
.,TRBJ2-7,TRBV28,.,TGTGCCAGCACCCATTCTTCTGGCGGTTCCTACGAGCAGTACTTC,CASTHSSGGSYEQYF
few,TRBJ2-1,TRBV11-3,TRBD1,TGTGCCAGCAGCTCCCCCAGGGGGCTCAGGGATGAGCAGTTCTTC,CASSSPRGLRDEQFF
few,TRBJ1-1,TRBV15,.,TGTGCCACCAGCAGAGGGGCGTCGGGGAACACTGAAGCTTTCTTT,CATSRGASGNTEAFF
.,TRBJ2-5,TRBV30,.,TGTGCCTGGAGGGCTTGGGCCGAGGAGACCCAGTACTTC,CAWRAWAEETQYF
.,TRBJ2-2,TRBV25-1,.,TGTGCCAGCAGTCCCTCGACAGGGCGGGGCACCGGGGAGCTGTTTTTT,CASSPSTGRGTGELFF
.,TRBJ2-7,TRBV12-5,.,TGTGCTAGTAGCCGAGAGGACGGAGCCGCCTACGAGCAGTACTTC,CASSREDGAAYEQYF
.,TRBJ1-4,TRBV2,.,TGTGCCAGCAGTGAGCGGTCCACAAAACTGTTTTTT,CASSERSTKLFF
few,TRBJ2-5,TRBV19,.,TGTGCCAGTAGTAACGGCAGAGACCAAGAGACCCAGTACTTC,CASSNGRDQETQYF
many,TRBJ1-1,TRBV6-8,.,TGTGCCAGCAGTGGCCCTTTTGGCACTGAAGCTTTCTTT,CASSGPFGTEAFF
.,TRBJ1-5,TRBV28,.,TGTGCCAGCAGTTCCGGGCTTAGGCCCCAGCATTTT,CASSSGLRPQHF
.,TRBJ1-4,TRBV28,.,TGTGCCAGCAGTCCCGGAGCCGCTGGCCCTGAAAAACTGTTTTTT,CASSPGAAGPEKLFF
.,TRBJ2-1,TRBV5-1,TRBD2,TGCGCCAGCAGCTATGGACTAGCGGGAGTCAGTGAGCAGTTCTTC,CASSYGLAGVSEQFF
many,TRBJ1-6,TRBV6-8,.,TGTGCCAGCAGTCGCCCTCAGGGGACTGGTAATTCACCCCTCCACTTT,CASSRPQGTGNSPLHF
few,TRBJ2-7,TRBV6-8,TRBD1,TGTGCCAGCAGTAGGGACAGGAGCTCCTACGAGCAGTACTTC,CASSRDRSSYEQYF
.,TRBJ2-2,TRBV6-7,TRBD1,TGTGCCAGCAGTGGGACAGGACCGAACACCGGGGAGCTGTTTTTT,CASSGTGPNTGELFF
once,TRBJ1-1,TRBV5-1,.,TGCGCCAGCAGCCCTGGGGCGATGAACACTGAAGCTTTCTTT,CASSPGAMNTEAFF
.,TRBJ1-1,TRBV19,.,TGTGCCAGTAGTATTTCTTCGTGGGCTTTCTTT,CASSISSWAFF
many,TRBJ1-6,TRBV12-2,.,TGTGCAAGTCGCTCCTATCCCGTTTTTTGGACCCCTAATTCACCCCTCCACTTT,CASRSYPVFWTPNSPLHF
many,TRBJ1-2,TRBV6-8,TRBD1,TGTGCCATCAGCCCTGGGACAGGCGTCTATGGCTACACCTTC,CAISPGTGVYGYTF
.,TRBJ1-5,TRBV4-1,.,TGCGCCAGCAGCCAAGCTTCTGCGGGGAAGACTCAGCCCCAGCATTTT,CASSQASAGKTQPQHF
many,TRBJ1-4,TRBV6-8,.,TGTGCCAGCGCCCGGGGGGCAACTAATGAAAAACTGTTTTTT,CASARGATNEKLFF
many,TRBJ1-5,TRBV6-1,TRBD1,TGTGCCAGCAGTGAAGAGACAGGGGGCAATCAGCCCCAGCATTTT,CASSEETGGNQPQHF
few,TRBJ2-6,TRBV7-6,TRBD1,TGTGCCAGCAGCAAGTCCGGGACAGGGTACCGCTCTGGGGCCAACGTCCTGACTTTC,CASSKSGTGYRSGANVLTF
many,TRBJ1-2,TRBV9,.,TGTGCCAGCAGCGCCGGACAGCTACCGGGCTACACCTTC,CASSAGQLPGYTF
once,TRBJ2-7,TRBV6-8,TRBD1,TGTGCCAGCAGACACGGGACAGGGGGTTACGAGCAGTACTTC,CASRHGTGGYEQYF
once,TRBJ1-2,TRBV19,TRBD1,TGTGCCAGTAGTATTGTGCGGACAGGCGGGTATGGCTACACCTTC,CASSIVRTGGYGYTF
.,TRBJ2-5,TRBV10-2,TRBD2,TGCGCCAGCAGTGGGGGACTAGCGGGGATCCAAGAGACCCAGTACTTC,CASSGGLAGIQETQYF